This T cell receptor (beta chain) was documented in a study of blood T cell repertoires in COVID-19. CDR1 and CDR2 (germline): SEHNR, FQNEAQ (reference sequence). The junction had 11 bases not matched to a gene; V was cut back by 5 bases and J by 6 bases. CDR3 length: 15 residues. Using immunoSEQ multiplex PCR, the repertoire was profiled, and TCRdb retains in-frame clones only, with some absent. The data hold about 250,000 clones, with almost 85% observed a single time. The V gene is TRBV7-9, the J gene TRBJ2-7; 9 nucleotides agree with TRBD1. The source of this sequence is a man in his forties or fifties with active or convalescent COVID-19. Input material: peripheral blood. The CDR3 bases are TGTGCCAGCAGCCCAACCGGGACAGGGAGGCGCGAGCAGTACTTC. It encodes CASSPTGTGRREQYF.